This T cell receptor (beta chain) was identified during a study of CD8 T cells in Susac syndrome. Germline loops: CDR1 LNHDA, CDR2 SQIVND (reference sequence). V dropped 10 bases and J dropped 1; count of bases not matched to a gene: 12. This CDR3 is 17 amino acids long. Reverse transcription of about 0.45 to 1 ug RNA used random hexamers. In TCRdb, the immunoSEQ multiplex PCR reads were re-called with MiXCR into one record per CDR3 protein. The repertoire holds about 76,000 distinct CDR3 sequences, with about 91% as singletons. The sequenced material came from CD8+ T cells from PBMCs. This clonotype originated in a human donor with multiple sclerosis. The genes are TRBV19 and TRBJ2-6; 8 nucleotides align to TRBD2. This CDR3 is CATIAGPEYSGANVLTF. In nucleotides, the CDR3 is TGTGCCACCATAGCGGGACCGGAATATTCTGGGGCCAACGTCCTGACTTTC.